Following are 22 T cell receptor beta chains from one sample sequenced in a study of monozygotic twins with inflammatory bowel disease. With the 5' RACE reads reprocessed, TCRdb shows one record per CDR3 protein and no DNA. The listing contains tens of thousands of distinct CDR3 sequences. Sequencing was done on a sample of blood. All receptors derive from a human donor with ulcerative colitis or Crohn's disease, or a healthy co-twin of an affected twin (not recorded which).

The V gene is TRBV24-1, the J gene TRBJ2-7; the TRBD2 assignment by TCRdb is unverifiable without DNA. The germline V gene has CDR1 KGHDR and CDR2 SFDVKD. The CDR3 is made up of 20 amino acids. The CDR3: CATSDFNRTSGRKGSYEQYF.

The V call is TRBV14, the J call TRBJ1-6. CDR1 is SGHDN and CDR2 is FVKESK in the germline V gene. The CDR3 totals 14 residues. The CDR3 sequence is CASSPLGRNSPLHF.

This sequence joins TRBV6-2 or TRBV6-3 and TRBJ2-7; TCRdb lists TRBD1, though no DNA is available to test this call. Germline V gene data show CDR1 as MNHEY and CDR2 as SVGEGT. The CDR3 contains 16 residues. The CDR3 spells CASSRPQGRESYEQYF.

V and J are TRBV5-6 and TRBJ2-1; lacking DNA, the TRBD2 call made by TCRdb goes unchecked. This CDR3 has 18 residues. CDR1 is SGHDT and CDR2 is YYEEEE in the germline V gene. The CDR3: CASSLSGAGGSIYNEQFF.

This chain uses TRBV4-2 with TRBJ2-2; TCRdb's assignment of TRBD1 cannot be checked, as there is no DNA. In germline, CDR1 is LGHNA, CDR2 YNFKEQ. The CDR3 is made up of 17 amino acids. CDR3 region: CASSPSIGGQNTGELFF.

The rearrangement links TRBV6-5 to TRBJ2-1; as DNA is missing, the TRBD2 call by TCRdb cannot be tested. Germline assignment: CDR1 MNHEY and CDR2 SVGAGI. The CDR3 totals 15 residues. The chain's CDR3 is CASSYRGPHYNEQFF.

This chain joins TRBV5-4 and TRBJ2-3; TCRdb reports TRBD1, a call that lacks DNA to check it against. Germline loops: CDR1 SGHNT, CDR2 YYREEE (reference sequence). The CDR3 is 13 amino acids. The chain's CDR3 is CASRGQGTDTQYF.

The V call is TRBV2, the J call TRBJ2-2; with no DNA, the TCRdb D assignment of TRBD2 cannot be verified. Germline CDR1 and CDR2: SNHLY and FYNNEI. The CDR3 spans 15 residues. CDR3 loop: CASSLLAVGTGELFF.

The J gene is TRBJ2-3, the V gene TRBV16; lacking DNA, the TRBD1 call made by TCRdb goes unchecked. Germline V gene lookup returns CDR1 KGHSY and CDR2 FQNENV. The CDR3 extends over 16 amino acids. The CDR3 reads CASSQSGTGTTDTQYF.

The chain is built from TRBV20-1 and TRBJ2-2; TCRdb names TRBD2, which stays unverified in the absence of DNA. This CDR3 region has 15 residues. Germline V gene sequence: CDR1 DFQATT, CDR2 SNEGSKA (reference sequence). The CDR3 here is CSARTSALNTGELFF.

The V call is TRBV5-4, the J call TRBJ1-1; TCRdb's D call of TRBD1 is untestable without DNA. CDR1 and CDR2 (germline): SGHNT, YYREEE (reference sequence). This CDR3 region has 15 residues. The CDR3 sequence: CASSPGTGEWTEAFF.

The rearrangement joins TRBV5-5 to TRBJ2-7; checking the TCRdb D call of TRBD1 is not possible without DNA. This CDR3 comprises 15 residues. CDR1 and CDR2 from the germline V gene are SGHKS and YYEKEE (reference sequence). The CDR3 reads CASSLGDGQTYEQYF.

This CDR3 is CAWSRSFSKASSGKNIQYF. The V call is TRBV30, the J call TRBJ2-4; there is no DNA to check the TCRdb D call of TRBD2. Germline assignment: CDR1 GTSNPN and CDR2 SVGIG (reference sequence). This CDR3 has 19 residues.

The chain couples TRBV20-1 to TRBJ1-5; checking the TCRdb D call of TRBD1 is not possible without DNA. CDR3 length equals 15 residues. Germline assignment: CDR1 DFQATT and CDR2 SNEGSKA (reference sequence). CDR3 sequence: CSASAGQARNQPQHF.

The V call is TRBV29-1, the J call TRBJ2-7. Germline assignment: CDR1 SQVTM and CDR2 ANQGSEA. The CDR3 has 13 residues. Here the CDR3 reads CSVGKIGSYEQYF.

The chain uses TRBV20-1 and TRBJ2-7; the D gene TCRdb calls, TRBD1, cannot be checked with no DNA. There are 16 residues in the CDR3. Germline V gene sequence: CDR1 DFQATT, CDR2 SNEGSKA (reference sequence). The chain's CDR3 is CSASDGRLSFSYEQYF.

This chain links TRBV29-1 with TRBJ1-2; the D gene TCRdb calls, TRBD1, cannot be checked with no DNA. The V gene's germline CDR1 is SQVTM and CDR2 ANQGSEA. CDR3 size: 11 residues. The CDR3 is CSAGQGHGYTF. Variable domain in full (rest from reference TRBV29-1 and TRBJ1-2): SAVISQKPSRDICQRGTSLTIQCQVDSQVTMMFWYRQQPGQSLTLIATANQGSEATYESGFVIDKFPISRPNLTFSTLTVSNMSPEDSSIYLCSAGQGHGYTFGSGTRLTVV.

V is TRBV30 and J is TRBJ2-5; the D gene TCRdb calls, TRBD1, cannot be checked with no DNA. Germline CDR1 and CDR2: GTSNPN and SVGIG (reference sequence). The CDR3 runs to 15 residues. This CDR3 is CAWTYSNDRGETQYF. Combining the CDR3 with reference TRBV30 and TRBJ2-5 gives the whole variable domain SQTIHQWPATLVQPVGSPLSLECTVEGTSNPNLYWYRQAAGRGLQLLFYSVGIGQISSEVPQNLSASRPQDRQFILSSKKLLLSDSGFYLCAWTYSNDRGETQYFGPGTRLLVL.

The chain is built from TRBV11-2 and TRBJ2-7. Germline CDR1 and CDR2: SGHAT and FQNNGV. This CDR3 has 11 amino acids. This CDR3 is CASGVSYEQYF.

V gene TRBV6-6 combines with J gene TRBJ1-2; TCRdb returns TRBD1, unconfirmable since there is no DNA. The CDR3 runs to 14 residues. Germline loops: CDR1 MNHNY, CDR2 SVGAGI (reference sequence). CDR3 in amino acids: CASSYSGGGYGYTF.

The V and J genes are TRBV5-1 and TRBJ1-4; absent DNA, TCRdb's TRBD1 call cannot be checked. CDR3 length equals 15 residues. The germline CDR1 and CDR2 sequences are SGHRS and YFSETQ. CDR3 sequence: CASSPDGAPNEKLFF.

The gene calls are TRBV7-9 and TRBJ2-1; the D call of TRBD2 rests on TCRdb alone, since no DNA is present to check it. Germline CDR1 and CDR2: SEHNR and FQNEAQ (reference sequence). The length of the CDR3 is 15 residues. This chain's CDR3 is CASSLGGLAGNEQFF.